The 24 T cell receptor beta chains below all came from one sample that was sequenced in a study of blood T cell repertoires in COVID-19. The table came from immunoSEQ multiplex PCR; TCRdb's copy has only in-frame clones and leaves some out. The top ten clones hold less than 20% of a sample with 150,000 to 200,000 clones, more than 70% of them seen once. Specimen: PBMCs or T cells enriched from blood (not recorded which). The receptors here all came from a man between 60 and 75 years old who had recovered from COVID-19.

The J gene is TRBJ1-5, the V gene TRBV6-4; the match to TRBD1 covers 7 bases. The CDR3 sequence is 13 residues long. The germline V gene has CDR1 MRHNA and CDR2 SNTAGT. Losses at the gene ends were 8 bases for V and 4 bases for J; bases not matched to a gene: 5. In DNA form, the CDR3 reads TGTGCCAGCGCCCCGGACAGGAATCAGCCCCAGCATTTT. Its translation: CASAPDRNQPQHF.

This rearrangement joins TRBV5-1 to TRBJ2-1; 8 nucleotides match TRBD1. Looked up from germline, CDR1 is SGHRS and CDR2 is YFSETQ. V lost 4 bases to trimming and J lost 4 bases; unmatched junction nucleotides: 4. The CDR3 has 14 residues. In DNA, the CDR3 is TGCGCCAGCAGCGCCGGGACAGGTTACAATGAGCAGTTCTTC. It encodes CASSAGTGYNEQFF.

Concerning this clone: A read error may produce the germline difference seen at one junction end. The CDR3 DNA is TGCGCCAGCAGCTTGGAGGACAGGGGCGAAGAGCCCCAGTACTTC. Its translation is CASSLEDRGEEPQYF. The chain recombines TRBV5-1 with TRBJ2-5, with 9 bases matching TRBD1. Germline V gene data show CDR1 as SGHRS and CDR2 as YFSETQ. This CDR3 region has 15 residues.

This chain connects TRBV28 to TRBJ2-2; 8 nucleotides align to TRBD2. Germline CDR1 MDHEN, CDR2 SYDVKM. This CDR3 spans 16 amino acids. The J segment lost 5 bases and the V segment lost 3 bases, leaving 8 bases of the junction unmatched. CDR3 in DNA: TGTGCCAGCAGTTTGGGGCTCCGGGGGGGGACCGGGGAGCTGTTTTTT. Amino acid sequence: CASSLGLRGGTGELFF.

This clone has a single count. The chain carries TRBV20-1 and TRBJ2-7; D perhaps matches TRBD1 (7 bases). V lost 5 bases and J lost 10, with 15 bases in between. The germline CDR1 and CDR2 sequences are DFQATT and SNEGSKA (reference sequence). The CDR3 is 11 residues long. In DNA form, the CDR3 reads TGCAGTGCTGGACTACAGGGGTTCCAGTACTTC. Translated, it gives CSAGLQGFQYF.

The CDR3 sequence: CASSMQGVWTNNEQFF. CDR3 bases: TGTGCCAGTAGTATGCAGGGTGTGTGGACAAACAATGAGCAGTTCTTC. This chain uses TRBV19 with TRBJ2-1; tentatively, D is TRBD1 (5 bases). The CDR3 is 16 amino acids. Trimming pared 3 bases from V and 5 bases from J, leaving 17 bases between. Germline V gives CDR1 LNHDA, CDR2 SQIVND (reference sequence).

The CDR3, as DNA: TGTGCCAGCAGTTTAAGTCAGGGCGGCGGGGAGCTGTTTTTT. Amino acids: CASSLSQGGGELFF. The chain combines TRBV27 with TRBJ2-2; D is perhaps TRBD1 (5 bases). V was cut by 2 bases and J by 7 bases, with 11 bases left in between. Looked up from germline, CDR1 is MNHEY and CDR2 is SMNVEV (reference sequence). The CDR3 runs to 14 residues.

The rearrangement joins TRBV30 to TRBJ2-7, with 11 bases that match TRBD1. Germline V gene data show CDR1 as GTSNPN and CDR2 as SVGIG (reference sequence). The CDR3 is made up of 15 amino acids. V dropped 1 base and J dropped 4; count of bases not matched to a gene: 6. DNA for the CDR3: TGTGCCTGGAGTGCAGGTGGGACAGGGGGGTACGAGCAGTACTTC. Protein product: CAWSAGGTGGYEQYF.

The chain recombines TRBV7-9 with TRBJ2-4, with D perhaps TRBD2 (6 bases). The CDR3 totals 16 residues. Trimming shortened V by 5 bases and J by 1 base, and 15 bases separated the two germline ends. The germline gives CDR1 SEHNR, CDR2 FQNEAQ (reference sequence). The CDR3: CASSPSGWGAKNIQYF. DNA for the CDR3: TGTGCCAGCAGCCCCAGCGGGTGGGGGGCCAAAAACATTCAGTACTTC.

The chain has TRBV7-8 and TRBJ2-1, with D hard to call. The V gene lost 7 bases and the J gene lost 0 bases, with 19 bases spanning the gap. Germline lookup yields CDR1 SGHVS and CDR2 FQNEAQ. The CDR3 consists of 17 residues. CDR3 residues: CASTSWRHQSSYNEQFF. The CDR3 DNA sequence: TGTGCCAGCACCAGCTGGCGACACCAAAGCTCCTACAATGAGCAGTTCTTC.

The rearrangement links TRBV7-8 to TRBJ2-7, with a tentative D call TRBD1 (6 bases). This CDR3 contains 13 residues. Germline CDR1 and CDR2: SGHVS and FQNEAQ. V lost 4 bases and J 6 bases, leaving 13 bases between the germline ends. DNA of the CDR3: TGTGCCAGCAGCTCCTTACAGGGTTTCGAGCAGTACTTC. As protein: CASSSLQGFEQYF.

The gene calls are TRBV19 and TRBJ2-3; 14 bases match TRBD2. The V segment lost 5 bases and the J segment 0 bases; nucleotides outside the gene matches: 13. The CDR3 is made up of 20 amino acids. The germline gives CDR1 LNHDA, CDR2 SQIVND (reference sequence). The CDR3 loop reads CASSPRAPGLAGVSTDTQYF. DNA of the CDR3: TGTGCCAGTAGTCCTAGGGCCCCGGGACTAGCGGGAGTAAGCACAGATACGCAGTATTTT.

This rearrangement joins TRBV11-2 to TRBJ2-7; 8 bases match TRBD2. This CDR3 is 15 amino acids long. The ends lost 1 base at V and 2 bases at J; junction bases unmatched: 4. Germline assignment: CDR1 SGHAT and CDR2 FQNNGV. The CDR3 DNA is TGTGCCAGCAGCTTAGTCCGGGGGGGCCCCTACGAGCAGTACTTC. This translates into CASSLVRGGPYEQYF.

This sequence joins TRBV3-1 (or the pseudogene TRBV3-2) and TRBJ2-5; perhaps TRBD2 as D (6 bases). In germline, CDR1 is LGHDT, CDR2 YNNKEL (reference sequence). The V gene lost 2 bases and the J gene lost 5 bases, with 9 bases spanning the gap. The CDR3 has 13 residues. The CDR3 DNA reads TGTGCCAGCAGCCAACGGGGGTACGAGACCCAGTACTTC. Amino acid sequence: CASSQRGYETQYF.

The chain uses TRBV6-5 and TRBJ2-2; D remains unclear. The CDR3 is made up of 14 amino acids. Germline CDR1 and CDR2: MNHEY and SVGAGI. The germline V and J ends were trimmed by 5 bases and 2 bases, with 9 bases remaining between them. CDR3 in amino acids: CASSPKSNTGELFF. The CDR3 coding sequence is TGTGCCAGCAGTCCTAAATCCAACACCGGGGAGCTGTTTTTT.

V gene TRBV5-6 combines with J gene TRBJ1-4; D remains unclear. V lost 3 bases to trimming and J lost 0 bases, with 6 bases between them. CDR1 and CDR2 (germline): SGHDT, YYEEEE. The CDR3 is 14 residues long. Here the CDR3 reads CASSSRTTNEKLFF. The CDR3 DNA sequence: TGTGCCAGCAGCTCCAGAACAACTAATGAAAAACTGTTTTTT.

The chain couples TRBV5-4 to TRBJ1-6; D gene uncertain. The CDR3 contains 15 residues. The germline gives CDR1 SGHNT, CDR2 YYREEE (reference sequence). Trimming stripped 5 bases from V and 5 bases from J, with 14 bases between. The CDR3 is CASSRDGGNNSPLHF. CDR3 coding DNA: TGTGCCAGCAGTCGGGATGGAGGCAATAATTCACCCCTCCACTTT.

The V call is TRBV19, the J call TRBJ2-6; D unresolved. The germline V and J ends were trimmed by 6 bases and 2 bases, with 5 bases remaining between them. Germline V gene sequence: CDR1 LNHDA, CDR2 SQIVND (reference sequence). This CDR3 is built from 13 residues. The CDR3 here is CASRLTGANVLTF. DNA for the CDR3: TGTGCCAGTAGACTCACTGGGGCCAACGTCCTGACTTTC.

The V call is TRBV9, the J call TRBJ2-3; TRBD2 agrees at 7 bases. The CDR3 is made up of 17 amino acids. V shed 0 bases, J shed 2 bases, and the junction held 9 bases outside the gene matches. CDR1 is SGDLS and CDR2 is YYNGEE in the germline V gene. CDR3 region: CASSVGIAGDNTDTQYF. The CDR3, as DNA: TGTGCCAGCAGCGTAGGTATTGCGGGGGATAACACAGATACGCAGTATTTT.

For this clone: The sample carries other DNA sequences with the same CDR3. J is TRBJ1-5 and V is TRBV9; D not certain. The V gene lost 3 bases and the J gene lost 1 base, with 5 bases spanning the gap. CDR1 and CDR2 from the germline V gene are SGDLS and YYNGEE. The CDR3 is 13 amino acids. CDR3 sequence (DNA): TGTGCCAGCAGCGCCGGGAGCAATCAGCCCCAGCATTTT. The encoded protein is CASSAGSNQPQHF.

Concerning this clone: Other DNA variants within this sample encode the same CDR3. The V and J genes are TRBV5-1 and TRBJ2-7; 9 bases line up with TRBD1. J was trimmed by 7 bases and V by 0 bases; bases with no gene match: 5. Germline assignment: CDR1 SGHRS and CDR2 YFSETQ. The CDR3 contains 14 residues. The CDR3 DNA reads TGCGCCAGCAGCTTGGCACAGGGGGCCGGGGAGCAGTACTTC. Encoded protein: CASSLAQGAGEQYF.

CDR3 amino acids: CATSDWTGNSNQPQHF. Written as DNA, the CDR3 is TGTGCCACCAGTGACTGGACAGGGAATAGCAATCAGCCCCAGCATTTT. V is TRBV24-1 and J is TRBJ1-5, with 8 bases lining up with TRBD1. Trimming cost V 4 bases and J 0 bases; bases outside gene matches: 4. The CDR3 runs 16 residues. Germline assignment: CDR1 KGHDR and CDR2 SFDVKD.

The DNA for the CDR3 is TGTGCCAGCAGGGGCCCCGGGGAGCTGTTTTTT. Translated, it gives CASRGPGELFF. The rearrangement joins TRBV3-1 (or the pseudogene TRBV3-2) to TRBJ2-2; D is ambiguous. Germline V gene lookup returns CDR1 LGHDT and CDR2 YNNKEL (reference sequence). This CDR3 is built from 11 residues. Trimming removed 6 bases at V and 6 bases at J, with 5 bases between.

The chain employs TRBV7-9 and TRBJ1-1; no reliable D call. The V gene lost 5 bases and the J gene lost 7 bases, with 14 bases spanning the gap. This CDR3 spans 13 amino acids. Germline-derived CDR1 and CDR2 are SEHNR and FQNEAQ (reference sequence). The CDR3 sequence is CASSPRTRDEAFF. The CDR3 DNA follows: TGTGCCAGCAGCCCCCGAACCCGGGATGAAGCTTTCTTT.